One sample yielded the 16 T cell receptor beta chains listed below, sequenced in a study of chemoradiotherapy in HPV16-positive cancers. Clones were read by immunoSEQ multiplex PCR, and TCRdb kept only the in-frame ones, dropping some. This table holds 4,000 to 5,500 clones, about 91% found once. The starting material was tumor tissue, obtained from a patient who underwent chemoradiotherapy. The receptors shown here come from a human donor with HPV-associated anogenital cancer.

J is TRBJ2-3 and V is TRBV13; the match to TRBD2 covers 13 bases. The CDR3 spans 16 residues. Germline CDR1 reads PRHDT; CDR2 reads FYEKMQ (reference sequence). The junction had 4 bases not matched to a gene; V was cut back by 5 bases and J by 2 bases. CDR3 bases: TGTGCCAGCAGCCTGACTAGCGGGGGGCTCACAGATACGCAGTATTTT. Its protein product is CASSLTSGGLTDTQYF. The variable domain in full, completed from reference TRBV13 and TRBJ2-3, reads AAGVIQSPRHLIKEKRETATLKCYPIPRHDTVYWYQQGPGQDPQFLISFYEKMQSDKGSIPDRFSAQQFSDYHSELNMSSLELGDSALYFCASSLTSGGLTDTQYFGPGTRLTVL.

This chain links TRBV13 with TRBJ2-3; D gene ambiguous. The CDR3 contains 14 residues. The germline V gene has CDR1 PRHDT and CDR2 FYEKMQ (reference sequence). V dropped 2 bases and J dropped 1 base, with 7 bases sitting between them. The CDR3, as DNA: TGTGCCAGCAGCTTAAACAAGGGCACAGATACGCAGTATTTT. It is translated as CASSLNKGTDTQYF.

The chain employs TRBV6-6 and TRBJ2-2; TRBD1 agrees at 10 bases. The CDR3 has 14 amino acids. CDR1 is MNHNY, CDR2 SVGAGI, per germline (reference sequence). Losses at the gene ends were 6 bases for V and 5 bases for J; bases not matched to a gene: 3. The CDR3 DNA is TGTGCCAGCAGCTGGACAGGGGGAACCGGGGAGCTGTTTTTT. It yields the protein CASSWTGGTGELFF.

This chain joins TRBV30 and TRBJ2-1; weak D call: TRBD1 (5 bases). CDR1 is GTSNPN and CDR2 is SVGIG in the germline V gene (reference sequence). Between the trimmed V and J ends, which lost 0 bases and 13 bases, there was a span of 10 bases. The length of the CDR3 is 11 residues. The CDR3 region has the DNA TGTGCCTGGAGTGTAGGGGCGTTCCAGTTCTTC. It translates to CAWSVGAFQFF.

This rearrangement joins TRBV19 to TRBJ1-5; D not resolved. The CDR3 extends over 14 amino acids. Germline V gene lookup returns CDR1 LNHDA and CDR2 SQIVND (reference sequence). Trimming took 4 bases from V and 7 from J, leaving 14 bases between them. The CDR3 region is CASSSPRQLQPQHF. CDR3 nucleotides: TGTGCCAGTAGTAGTCCCCGGCAGTTACAGCCCCAGCATTTT.

This chain joins TRBV5-4 and TRBJ2-5, with 11 bases lining up with TRBD2. The CDR3 spans 17 residues. V lost 4 bases to trimming and J lost 4 bases; unmatched junction nucleotides: 12. Germline loops: CDR1 SGHNT, CDR2 YYREEE (reference sequence). CDR3 protein: CASSDFLSGGAGETQYF. In nucleotides, the CDR3 is TGTGCCAGCAGCGATTTCCTTAGCGGGGGGGCTGGAGAGACCCAGTACTTC. Combining the CDR3 with reference TRBV5-4 and TRBJ2-5 gives the whole variable domain ETGVTQSPTHLIKTRGQQVTLRCSSQSGHNTVSWYQQALGQGPQFIFQYYREEENGRGNFPPRFSGLQFPNYSSELNVNALELDDSALYLCASSDFLSGGAGETQYFGPGTRLLVL.

The rearrangement joins TRBV6-4 to TRBJ2-1; TRBD2 matches 12 bases. The CDR3 covers 15 residues. V lost 4 bases, J lost 4 bases, and 2 bases stayed unmatched. Germline loops: CDR1 MRHNA, CDR2 SNTAGT. The CDR3: CASSGGTSGYNEQFF. The CDR3 nucleotides are TGTGCCAGCAGTGGGGGGACTAGCGGGTACAATGAGCAGTTCTTC.

V is TRBV2 and J is TRBJ2-7; tentatively, D is TRBD1 or TRBD2 (6 bases each). CDR1 SNHLY and CDR2 FYNNEI come from the germline V gene. The CDR3 spans 13 residues. V was pared by 0 bases and J by 5 bases, with 8 bases between. CDR3 sequence reads: CASSEAGGDEQYF. The CDR3 bases are TGTGCCAGCAGTGAAGCGGGGGGCGACGAGCAGTACTTC.

The chain couples TRBV28 to TRBJ2-7; 13 nucleotides line up with TRBD2. CDR1 and CDR2 (germline): MDHEN, SYDVKM. Unmatched junction bases numbered 3, after V lost 5 bases and J lost 5 bases. There are 14 residues in the CDR3. DNA of the CDR3: TGTGCCAGCAGTGCCGGGACTAGCGGGAACGAGCAGTACTTC. It codes for CASSAGTSGNEQYF.

This clone was detected once. The chain recombines TRBV30 with TRBJ2-2; the match to TRBD2 covers 8 bases. After removal of 6 bases from V and 6 bases from J, the junction contained 12 bases not matched to a gene. This CDR3 is built from 15 residues. CDR1 and CDR2 from the germline V gene are GTSNPN and SVGIG (reference sequence). The CDR3 reads CACAGGGSDAGELFF. CDR3 DNA sequence: TGTGCCTGCGCGGGGGGCGGGAGTGACGCCGGGGAGCTGTTTTTT.

This clone was seen only once. Here the CDR3 reads CASRTSGINEQFF. CDR3 nucleotides: TGTGCCAGTCGGACTAGCGGGATCAATGAGCAGTTCTTC. J is TRBJ2-1 and V is TRBV14; 12 nucleotides match TRBD2. The V gene end was trimmed by 9 bases and the J gene end by 6 bases; junction bases not matched to a gene: 3. Germline CDR1 and CDR2: SGHDN and FVKESK. The CDR3 loop spans 13 amino acids. Variable domain in full (rest from reference TRBV14 and TRBJ2-1): EAGVTQFPSHSVIEKGQTVTLRCDPISGHDNLYWYRRVMGKEIKFLLHFVKESKQDESGMPNNRFLAERTGGTYSTLKVQPAELEDSGVYFCASRTSGINEQFFGPGTRLTVL.

DNA of the CDR3: TGTGCCATCAAGGCAGGGCTGCATAATGAAAAACTGTTTTTT. This codes for CAIKAGLHNEKLFF. This chain connects TRBV19 to TRBJ1-4, with D tentatively TRBD1 (5 bases). Germline V lookup: CDR1 LNHDA, CDR2 SQIVND (reference sequence). CDR3 size: 14 residues. Trimming stripped 10 bases from V and 4 bases from J, with 16 bases between.

The chain joins TRBV4-1 to TRBJ2-7, with D perhaps TRBD1 (6 bases). The V gene's germline CDR1 is MGHRA and CDR2 YSYEKL. The CDR3 is 14 residues long. The V gene lost 3 bases and the J gene lost 3 bases, with 12 bases spanning the gap. This CDR3 is CASSQGDTSYEQYF. The CDR3 DNA is TGCGCCAGCAGCCAGGGGGACACTAGCTACGAGCAGTACTTC.

J is TRBJ1-3 and V is TRBV5-8; 7 bases match TRBD1. Trimming at V came to 2 bases and at J to 1 base, leaving 6 bases not matched to a gene. CDR1 and CDR2 from the germline V gene are SGHTS and YDEGEE. This CDR3 is built from 16 residues. The DNA for the CDR3 is TGTGCCAGCAGCTTTACAGGGGTTTCTTCTGGAAACACCATATATTTT. This encodes CASSFTGVSSGNTIYF.

This clone was detected a few times. The rearrangement links TRBV5-1 to TRBJ1-1; D gene unclear. Germline assignment: CDR1 SGHRS and CDR2 YFSETQ. This CDR3 has 14 amino acids. Trimming removed 7 bases at V and 0 bases at J, with 13 bases between. The CDR3 coding sequence is TGCGCCAGCCGGGCTGAGACTATGAACACTGAAGCTTTCTTT. It yields the protein CASRAETMNTEAFF. The full variable domain, completed using reference TRBV5-1 and TRBJ1-1, is KAGVTQTPRYLIKTRGQQVTLSCSPISGHRSVSWYQQTPGQGLQFLFEYFSETQRNKGNFPGRFSGRQFSNSRSEMNVSTLELGDSALYLCASRAETMNTEAFFGQGTRLTVV.

This rearrangement joins TRBV7-8 to TRBJ2-7, with TRBD2 identical over 11 bases. Looked up from germline, CDR1 is SGHVS and CDR2 is FQNEAQ. J gave up 4 bases and V 5 bases, and 7 bases lay outside the gene matches. The CDR3 consists of 15 residues. Here the CDR3 DNA reads TGTGCCAGCAGCCCCGCCACTAGCGGGGGTTACGAGCAGTACTTC. This sequence encodes CASSPATSGGYEQYF.